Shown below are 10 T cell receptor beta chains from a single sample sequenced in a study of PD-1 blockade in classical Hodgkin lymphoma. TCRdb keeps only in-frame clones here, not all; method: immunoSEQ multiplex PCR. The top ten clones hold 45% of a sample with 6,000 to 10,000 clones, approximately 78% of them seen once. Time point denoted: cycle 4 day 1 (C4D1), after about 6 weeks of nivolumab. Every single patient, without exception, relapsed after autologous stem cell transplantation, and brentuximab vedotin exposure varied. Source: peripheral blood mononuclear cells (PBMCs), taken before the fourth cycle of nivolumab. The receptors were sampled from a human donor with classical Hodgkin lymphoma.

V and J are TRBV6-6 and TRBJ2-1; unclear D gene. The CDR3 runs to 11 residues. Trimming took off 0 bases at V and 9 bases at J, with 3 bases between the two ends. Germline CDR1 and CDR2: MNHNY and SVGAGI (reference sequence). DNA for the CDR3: TGTGCCAGCAGTTACTCGGGTGAGCAGTTCTTC. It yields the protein CASSYSGEQFF.

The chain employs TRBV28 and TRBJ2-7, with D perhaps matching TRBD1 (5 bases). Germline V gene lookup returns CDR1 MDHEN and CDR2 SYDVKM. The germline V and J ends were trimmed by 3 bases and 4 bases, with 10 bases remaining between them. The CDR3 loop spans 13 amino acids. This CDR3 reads CASSLFTGYEQYF. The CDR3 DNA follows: TGTGCCAGCAGTTTGTTCACAGGTTACGAGCAGTACTTC.

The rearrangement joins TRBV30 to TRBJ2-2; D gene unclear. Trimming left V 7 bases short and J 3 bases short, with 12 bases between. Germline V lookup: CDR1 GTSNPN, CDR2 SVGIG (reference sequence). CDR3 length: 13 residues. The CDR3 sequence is CASSTLDTGELFF. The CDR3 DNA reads TGTGCCTCGTCCACTCTAGACACCGGGGAGCTGTTTTTT. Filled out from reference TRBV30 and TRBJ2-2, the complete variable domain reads SQTIHQWPATLVQPVGSPLSLECTVEGTSNPNLYWYRQAAGRGLQLLFYSVGIGQISSEVPQNLSASRPQDRQFILSSKKLLLSDSGFYLCASSTLDTGELFFGEGSRLTVL.

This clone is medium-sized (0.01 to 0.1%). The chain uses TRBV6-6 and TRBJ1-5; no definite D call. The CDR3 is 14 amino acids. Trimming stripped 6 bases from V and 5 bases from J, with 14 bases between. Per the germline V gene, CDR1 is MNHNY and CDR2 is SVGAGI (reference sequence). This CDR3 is CASSPDGPDQPQHF. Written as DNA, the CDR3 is TGTGCCAGCAGCCCCGACGGGCCCGATCAGCCCCAGCATTTT.

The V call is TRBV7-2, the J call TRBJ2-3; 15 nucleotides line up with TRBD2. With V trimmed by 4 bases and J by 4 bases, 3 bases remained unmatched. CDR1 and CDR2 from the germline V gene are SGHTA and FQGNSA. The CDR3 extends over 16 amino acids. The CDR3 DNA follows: TGTGCCAGCAGCTCCTGGACTAGCGGGGGGGCAGATACGCAGTATTTT. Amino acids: CASSSWTSGGADTQYF.

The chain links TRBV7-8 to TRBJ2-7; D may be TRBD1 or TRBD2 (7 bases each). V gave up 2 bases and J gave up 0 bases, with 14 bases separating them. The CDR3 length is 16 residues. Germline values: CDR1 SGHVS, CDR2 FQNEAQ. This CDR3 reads CASSLSGGDSSYEQYF. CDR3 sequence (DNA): TGTGCCAGCAGCTTAAGTGGGGGGGACAGCTCCTACGAGCAGTACTTC.

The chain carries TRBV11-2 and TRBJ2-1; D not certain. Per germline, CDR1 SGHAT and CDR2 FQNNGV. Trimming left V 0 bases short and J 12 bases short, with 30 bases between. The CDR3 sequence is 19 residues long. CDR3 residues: CASSLDLFVPLSDILAQFF. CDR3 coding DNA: TGTGCCAGCAGCTTAGATTTGTTTGTACCGCTCAGTGACATCCTCGCGCAGTTCTTC. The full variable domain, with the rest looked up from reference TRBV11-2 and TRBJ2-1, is EAGVAQSPRYKIIEKRQSVAFWCNPISGHATLYWYQQILGQGPKLLIQFQNNGVVDDSQLPKDRFSAERLKGVDSTLKIQPAKLEDSAVYLCASSLDLFVPLSDILAQFFGPGTRLTVL.

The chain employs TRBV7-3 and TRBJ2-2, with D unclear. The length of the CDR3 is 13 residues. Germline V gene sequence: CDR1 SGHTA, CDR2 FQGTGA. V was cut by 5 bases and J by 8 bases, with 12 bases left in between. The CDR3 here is CASSRTSAGELFF. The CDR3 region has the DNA TGTGCCAGCAGCCGTACTTCAGCGGGGGAGCTGTTTTTT.

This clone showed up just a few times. The CDR3 is CASSHMTSSTDTQYF. The CDR3 DNA is TGCGCCAGCAGCCACATGACTAGCAGCACAGATACGCAGTATTTT. The rearrangement joins TRBV4-3 to TRBJ2-3, with 7 nucleotides matching TRBD2. Germline loops: CDR1 LGHNA, CDR2 YSLEER. Unmatched junction bases numbered 3, after V lost 3 bases and J lost 0 bases. This CDR3 has 15 amino acids.

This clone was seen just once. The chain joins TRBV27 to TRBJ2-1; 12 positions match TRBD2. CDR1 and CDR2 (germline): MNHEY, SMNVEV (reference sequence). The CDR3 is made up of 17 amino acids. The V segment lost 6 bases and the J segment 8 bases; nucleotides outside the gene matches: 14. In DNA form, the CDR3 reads TGTGCCAGCAGCTTGATAAGTCCTAGCGGGAGGGCCGATGAGCAGTTCTTC. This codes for CASSLISPSGRADEQFF.